The 2 T cell receptor beta chains given below trace back to one sample, sequenced in a study of blood T cells in healthy people across ages. For the second PCR, which ran for 7 to 11 cycles, a sample-barcoded 5' primer and a J-beta primer mix were used. MiXCR, run by TCRdb on the 5' RACE reads, gives a single entry per CDR3 protein. Of 600,000 to 850,000 distinct CDR3 sequences listed, around 40% are singletons. Sequencing used blood. These receptors all stem from a woman aged 60-75 years in good health.

The chain has TRBV9 and TRBJ2-3; no definite D call. Trimming removed 2 bases at V and 0 bases at J, with 7 bases between. The CDR3 loop spans 14 amino acids. The germline CDR1 and CDR2 sequences are SGDLS and YYNGEE. CDR3 DNA: TGTGCCAGCAGCGTCCTAAGTAGCACAGATACGCAGTATTTT. Amino acid sequence: CASSVLSSTDTQYF.

This clonotype was counted at least ten times. The chain joins TRBV12-3 or TRBV12-4 to TRBJ2-1, with TRBD1 identical over 11 bases. V shed 6 bases, J shed 6 bases, and the junction held 4 bases outside the gene matches. The CDR3 covers 14 residues. The chain's CDR3 is CASSSGTGGNEQFF. The DNA for the CDR3 is TGTGCCAGCAGCTCCGGGACAGGGGGCAATGAGCAGTTCTTC.